This T cell receptor (beta chain) was sequenced in a study of T cells in women clearing cervical HPV infection. Study-wide background: For cases, blood was sampled a median around 140 days after lesion detection, interquartile range roughly 80 to 230 days. With HLA typing for only a few women, HLA confounding remains possible.

Findings and limits, study-wide: Richness plus V gene abundances separated cases from controls with AUC roughly 0.83. CIN3+ cases had significantly higher TCR richness than controls; evenness did not differ.

Assay: immunoSEQ multiplex PCR; the TCRdb copy retains only in-frame clones and omits some. The table lists fewer than 35,000 clones. On this clone itself: No antigen is known for it. The junction departs from germline at one end; a sequencing error may be responsible. With the read ending 3 residues before the CDR3 end, the germline J gene is used to fill in that end.

The CDR3 length is 18 residues. Germline CDR1 reads SGHRS; CDR2 reads YFSETQ. The chain has TRBV5-1 and TRBJ2-3; 10 bases are a match to TRBD2. The sequenced sample was blood buffy coat. The clonotype originates from a woman between 18 and 75 years old with a cervical HPV16 infection that either progressed to CIN3+ or cleared (not recorded which). The CDR3 reads CASSLQPSGRAYTDTQYF. CDR3 bases read: TGCGCCAGCAGCCTCCAACCAAGCGGGAGGGCCTACACAGACACG.